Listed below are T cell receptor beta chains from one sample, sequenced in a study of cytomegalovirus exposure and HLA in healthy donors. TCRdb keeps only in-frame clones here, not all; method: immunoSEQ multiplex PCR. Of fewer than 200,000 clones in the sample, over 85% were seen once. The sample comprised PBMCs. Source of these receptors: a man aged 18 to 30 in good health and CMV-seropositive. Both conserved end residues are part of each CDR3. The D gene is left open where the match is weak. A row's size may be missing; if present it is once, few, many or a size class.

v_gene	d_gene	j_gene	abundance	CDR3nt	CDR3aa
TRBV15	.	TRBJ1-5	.	TGTGCCACCAGCAGAGATTTAGGAGCGGATCTAAGCAATCAGCCCCAGCATTTT	CATSRDLGADLSNQPQHF
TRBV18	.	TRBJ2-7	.	TGTGCCAGCTCCCTCACTAGTGAAGGCTACGAGCAGTACTTC	CASSLTSEGYEQYF
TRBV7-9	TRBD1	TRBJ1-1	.	TGTGCCAGCAGCTTACCGCAGGGGGTCTCTTTCTTT	CASSLPQGVSFF
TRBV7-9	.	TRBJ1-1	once	TGTGCCAGCAGCTTAGCTGCAGTTACGAACACTGAAGCTTTCTTT	CASSLAAVTNTEAFF
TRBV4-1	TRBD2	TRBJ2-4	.	TGCGCCAGCAGCCAAGGTGCGGCCGGGGGGGCCAAAAACATTCAGTACTTC	CASSQGAAGGAKNIQYF
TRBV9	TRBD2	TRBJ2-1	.	TGTGCCAGCAGCGTAGCTGGGGCGGGAGGGCCGGGTTACAATGAGCAGTTCTTC	CASSVAGAGGPGYNEQFF
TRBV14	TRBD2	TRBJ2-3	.	TGTGCCAGCAGCCAAGATTTGTCTAGCGGGAAAGATACGCAGTATTTT	CASSQDLSSGKDTQYF
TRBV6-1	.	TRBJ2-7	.	TGTGCCAGCAGTGAAGCTAACTGGAGAATGGAGCAGTACTTC	CASSEANWRMEQYF
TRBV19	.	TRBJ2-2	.	TGTGCCAGTAGTATAGCTTGGGACACCCTCACCGGGGAGCTGTTTTTT	CASSIAWDTLTGELFF
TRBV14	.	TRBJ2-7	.	TGTGCCAGCAGCCGCCCGGACAGAAGCTACGAGCAGTACTTC	CASSRPDRSYEQYF
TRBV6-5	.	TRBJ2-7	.	TGTGCCAGCAGTTCCAGGGCCCCCTACGAGCAGTACTTC	CASSSRAPYEQYF
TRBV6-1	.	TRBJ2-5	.	TGTGCCAGCAGTGCTGGGCCCTCTCAAGAGACCCAGTACTTC	CASSAGPSQETQYF
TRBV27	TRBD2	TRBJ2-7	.	TGTGCCAGCAGTTCCGGGACTACCCCAACCTACGAGCAGTACTTC	CASSSGTTPTYEQYF
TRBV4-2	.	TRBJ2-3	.	TGTGCCAGCAGCCAAGAGGCGGGCCACACAGATACGCAGTATTTT	CASSQEAGHTDTQYF
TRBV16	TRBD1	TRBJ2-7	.	TGTGCCAGCAGCCAAGTGGACAGGGGGGGTAGAAACGAGCAGTACTTC	CASSQVDRGGRNEQYF
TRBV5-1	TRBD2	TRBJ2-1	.	TGCGCCAGCAGCCAACTAGCGGGAGGGTTGAATGAGCAGTTCTTC	CASSQLAGGLNEQFF
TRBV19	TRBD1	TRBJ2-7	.	TGTGCCAGTAGTATAGTAGGGGGCACCTACGAGCAGTACTTC	CASSIVGGTYEQYF
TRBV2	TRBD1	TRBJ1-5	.	TGTGCCAGCAGTGAAGCGGGGGGACAGCCGAATCAGCCCCAGCATTTT	CASSEAGGQPNQPQHF
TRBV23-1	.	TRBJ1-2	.	TGCGCCAGCAGTCGCGGCGAGAAAATTAACTATGGCTACACCTTC	CASSRGEKINYGYTF
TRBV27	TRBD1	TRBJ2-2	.	TGTGCCAGCAGTTTCCAGGGGGAGAGTTGGGCTACCGGGGAGCTGTTTTTT	CASSFQGESWATGELFF
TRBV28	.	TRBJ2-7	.	TGTGCCAGCAGTTCCCCTGCCCCGACCGGGAGCCCTGACGAGCAGTACTTC	CASSSPAPTGSPDEQYF
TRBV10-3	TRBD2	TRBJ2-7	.	TGTGCCATCAGTGATTCGGTAGCGGGAGTCGAGCAGTACTTC	CAISDSVAGVEQYF
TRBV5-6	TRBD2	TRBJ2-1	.	TGTGCCAGCAGCTTGCATGGTAGCGGGAGGGGCAATGAGCAGTTCTTC	CASSLHGSGRGNEQFF
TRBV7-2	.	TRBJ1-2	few	TGTGCCAGCAGCCGTACCTGGACAGAAAACTATGGCTACACCTTC	CASSRTWTENYGYTF
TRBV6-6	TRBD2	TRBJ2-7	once	TGTGCCAGCAGTTACTCGCGGGAGGGCTACGAGCAGTACTTC	CASSYSREGYEQYF
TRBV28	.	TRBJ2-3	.	TGTGCCAGCATGGTGGGGGGGCCCACAGATACGCAGTATTTT	CASMVGGPTDTQYF
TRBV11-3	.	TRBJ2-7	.	TGTGCCAGCAGCCTGGTTTTTCCCCAGTACAGACCCGAGCAGTACTTC	CASSLVFPQYRPEQYF
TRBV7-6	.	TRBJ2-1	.	TGTGCCAGCAGTGCAGGGGCAGGGCCCTACAATGAGCAGTTCTTC	CASSAGAGPYNEQFF
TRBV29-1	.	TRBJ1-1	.	TGCAGCGTTGGGGTAGGGGGATTAAACACTGAAGCTTTCTTT	CSVGVGGLNTEAFF
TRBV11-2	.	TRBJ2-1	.	TGTGCCAGCAGCCGGTTAGACAAGACCCGTAATGAGCAGTTCTTC	CASSRLDKTRNEQFF
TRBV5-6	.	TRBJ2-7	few	TGTGCCAGCAGCTTGGCCTCTGGGGGCTCCCTCTACGAGCAGTACTTC	CASSLASGGSLYEQYF
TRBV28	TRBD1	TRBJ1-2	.	TGTGCCAGCAGTCAACCGGGACAGAAAAACTATGGCTACACCTTC	CASSQPGQKNYGYTF
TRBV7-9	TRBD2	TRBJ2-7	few	TGTGCCAGCAGCCCCCGGTCTAGCGGCTCCTACGAGCAGTACTTC	CASSPRSSGSYEQYF
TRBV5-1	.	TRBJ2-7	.	TGCGCCAGCAGCTCGGATAGCGGCCTATACGAGCAGTACTTC	CASSSDSGLYEQYF
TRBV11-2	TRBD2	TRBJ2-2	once	TGTGCCAGCAGCTGGAGCGGGAGGGGGAACACCGGGGAGCTGTTTTTT	CASSWSGRGNTGELFF
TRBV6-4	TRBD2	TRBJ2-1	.	TGTGCCAGCAGTGGGTCTAGCGGGAGGAAGTTCTTC	CASSGSSGRKFF
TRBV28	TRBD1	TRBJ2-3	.	TGTGCCAGCAGTTTAAGGACAGGGGCCACAGATACGCAGTATTTT	CASSLRTGATDTQYF
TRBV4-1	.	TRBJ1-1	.	TGCGCCAGCAGCCAACCCGCGGGGCGGGGGAACACTGAAGCTTTCTTT	CASSQPAGRGNTEAFF
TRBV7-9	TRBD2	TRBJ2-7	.	TGTGCCAGCAGCTTAGCGGTCCTAGCGGGGAGCTCCTACGAGCAGTACTTC	CASSLAVLAGSSYEQYF
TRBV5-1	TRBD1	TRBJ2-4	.	TGCGCCAGCAGCTCACTGGGACAGCTAGAAAACATTCAGTACTTC	CASSSLGQLENIQYF
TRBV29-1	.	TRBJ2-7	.	TGCAGCGTTCACAGGGCCCCCTACGAGCAGTACTTC	CSVHRAPYEQYF
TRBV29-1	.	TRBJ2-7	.	TGCAGCGCCTCCTGGGGGGTGGGATACGAGCAGTACTTC	CSASWGVGYEQYF
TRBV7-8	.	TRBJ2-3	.	TGTGCCAGCAGCTTAGCTGGACAGAACACAGATACGCAGTATTTT	CASSLAGQNTDTQYF
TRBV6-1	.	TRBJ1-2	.	TGTGCCAGCAGTGAAGGAAACATCCTCGGCTACACCTTC	CASSEGNILGYTF
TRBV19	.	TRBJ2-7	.	TGTGCCAGTAGTATAGCGGGGAATAAGCAGTACTTC	CASSIAGNKQYF
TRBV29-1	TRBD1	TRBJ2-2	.	TGCAGCGCCCAGACAGGGGGAGGGACCGGGGAGCTGTTTTTT	CSAQTGGGTGELFF
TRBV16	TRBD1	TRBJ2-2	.	TGTGCCAGCAGCCATGGACAGGGGGCGAGGGAGCTGTTTTTT	CASSHGQGARELFF
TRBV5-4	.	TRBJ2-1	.	TGTGCCAGCAGCTTCACGCGCGGGACAGCCTCCTACAATGAGCAGTTCTTC	CASSFTRGTASYNEQFF
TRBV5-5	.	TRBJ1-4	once	TGTGCCAGTAGAGATTCATGGTCGAATGAAAAACTGTTTTTT	CASRDSWSNEKLFF
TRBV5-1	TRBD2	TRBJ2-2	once	TGCGCCAGCAGCTTGCTAGCGGGAGTCACCGGGGAGCTGTTTTTT	CASSLLAGVTGELFF
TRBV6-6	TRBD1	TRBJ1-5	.	TGTGCCAGCAGTCGAGGACAGGGGGCCAGTCAGCCCCAGCATTTT	CASSRGQGASQPQHF
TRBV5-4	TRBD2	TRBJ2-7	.	TGTGCCAGCAGCTTTCGGACTAGCGGAGATTACGAGCAGTACTTC	CASSFRTSGDYEQYF
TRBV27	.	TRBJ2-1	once	TGTGCCAGCAGTTTATCCGTCTTCCAGGCTGGTCAGTTCTTC	CASSLSVFQAGQFF
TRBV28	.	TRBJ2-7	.	TGTGCCAGCAGTCCCATTCCCGCGAGGGGGTTTATCGAGCAGTACTTC	CASSPIPARGFIEQYF
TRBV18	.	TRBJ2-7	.	TGTGCCAGCTCACCACCGGGGCGTGCCTACGAGCAGTACTTC	CASSPPGRAYEQYF
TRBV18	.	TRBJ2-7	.	TGTGCCAGCTCACCCGGAGTCGTCGATACGAGGGCTTTC	CASSPGVVDTRAF
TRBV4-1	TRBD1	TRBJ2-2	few	TGCGCCAGCAGCCAAGAACAGGGGGCGACCGGGGAGCTGTTTTTT	CASSQEQGATGELFF